This passage covers 18 T cell receptor beta chains from one sample sequenced in a study of blood T cell repertoires in COVID-19. Measured with immunoSEQ multiplex PCR; TCRdb has only the in-frame clones, and not every one. The top ten hold about 4.9% of the sample, which has tens of thousands of clones, 85% to 90% seen once. The sequenced sample consisted of peripheral blood. The receptors were sampled from a man aged 50 to 59 with acute or convalescent COVID-19.

The V gene is TRBV20-1, the J gene TRBJ1-2, with D uncertain. Trimming removed 3 bases from V and 2 bases from J, with 10 bases in between. Germline V gene lookup returns CDR1 DFQATT and CDR2 SNEGSKA (reference sequence). The CDR3 has 13 residues. The chain's CDR3 is CSASFAGNYGYTF. CDR3 DNA: TGCAGTGCTAGTTTTGCAGGCAACTATGGCTACACCTTC.

The chain uses TRBV7-9 and TRBJ2-3, with a tentative D call TRBD2 (6 bases). Germline V gene sequence: CDR1 SEHNR, CDR2 FQNEAQ (reference sequence). CDR3 length equals 15 residues. The V and J ends lost 5 bases and 0 bases respectively, with 12 bases between them. CDR3 residues: CASSTNAGSTDTQYF. CDR3 bases: TGTGCCAGCAGCACGAATGCGGGGAGCACAGATACGCAGTATTTT.

V usage is TRBV19 and J usage is TRBJ2-1; possible D gene TRBD2, 6 bases. The CDR3 spans 14 residues. Trimming left V 6 bases short and J 9 bases short, with 18 bases between. Germline values: CDR1 LNHDA, CDR2 SQIVND (reference sequence). The CDR3 bases are TGTGCCAGTAGCACCCCCCGACTAGAATCTGAGCAGTTCTTC. Translating it yields CASSTPRLESEQFF. Drawing the rest from reference TRBV19 and TRBJ2-1, the complete variable domain is DGGITQSPKYLFRKEGQNVTLSCEQNLNHDAMYWYRQDPGQGLRLIYYSQIVNDFQKGDIAEGYSVSREKKESFPLTVTSAQKNPTAFYLCASSTPRLESEQFFGPGTRLTVL.

This chain uses TRBV7-2 with TRBJ2-1; tentative D call: TRBD2 (5 bases). The ends were cut back, 1 base at V and 6 bases at J, with 13 bases in the middle. The CDR3 is made up of 15 amino acids. Per germline, CDR1 SGHTA and CDR2 FQGNSA. CDR3 amino acids: CASSLGFSETNEQFF. The CDR3 nucleotides are TGTGCCAGCAGCTTAGGGTTTAGCGAGACCAATGAGCAGTTCTTC.

The genes are TRBV4-1 and TRBJ2-1, with TRBD2 matching 10 bases. CDR1 MGHRA and CDR2 YSYEKL come from the germline V gene. CDR3 length: 15 amino acids. V lost 0 bases to trimming and J lost 8 bases; unmatched junction nucleotides: 4. For the CDR3, the DNA is TGCGCCAGCAGCCAAGATCCTAGCGGGAGTGATGAGCAGTTCTTC. Protein sequence: CASSQDPSGSDEQFF.

This clone occurred once. V gene TRBV12-5 combines with J gene TRBJ2-1; no reliable D call. The CDR3 spans 13 residues. Germline V lookup: CDR1 LGHNT, CDR2 FRNRAP. Trimming stripped 0 bases from V and 7 bases from J, with 7 bases between. Here the CDR3 reads CASGLVTGNEQFF. The CDR3, as DNA: TGTGCTAGTGGTTTGGTAACGGGTAATGAGCAGTTCTTC. Together with reference TRBV12-5 and TRBJ2-1, the CDR3 gives the full variable domain: DARVTQTPRHKVTEMGQEVTMRCQPILGHNTVFWYRQTMMQGLELLAYFRNRAPLDDSGMPKDRFSAEMPDATLATLKIQPSEPRDSAVYFCASGLVTGNEQFFGPGTRLTVL.

The chain recombines TRBV11-2 with TRBJ1-4; 11 nucleotides align to TRBD1. There are 18 residues in the CDR3. Germline CDR1 SGHAT, CDR2 FQNNGV. V was clipped by 5 bases and J by 2 bases; unmatched bases: 10. DNA for the CDR3: TGTGCCAGCAGCATCGACCCCAGGGACAGGGGGACTAATGAAAAACTGTTTTTT. This translates into CASSIDPRDRGTNEKLFF.

The chain is built from TRBV4-1 and TRBJ2-1, with D possibly TRBD2 on 5 matching bases. V lost 2 bases to trimming and J lost 8 bases, with 13 bases between them. The CDR3 runs to 14 residues. From germline, CDR1 is MGHRA and CDR2 YSYEKL. The CDR3 reads CASSQYARGDEQFF. In nucleotides, the CDR3 is TGCGCCAGCAGCCAATATGCCCGGGGAGATGAGCAGTTCTTC.

The chain links TRBV5-1 to TRBJ1-6, with 9 bases matching TRBD1. Germline V gives CDR1 SGHRS, CDR2 YFSETQ. This CDR3 spans 15 amino acids. Losses at the gene ends were 2 bases for V and 5 bases for J; bases not matched to a gene: 2. The CDR3 DNA reads TGCGCCAGCAGCTTAGGGACAGGGAATAATTCACCCCTCCACTTT. Protein sequence: CASSLGTGNNSPLHF.

The chain has TRBV5-1 and TRBJ2-7, with D perhaps matching TRBD1 (6 bases). The CDR3 extends over 15 amino acids. The V gene's germline CDR1 is SGHRS and CDR2 YFSETQ. The V gene lost 4 bases and the J gene lost 5 bases, with 19 bases spanning the gap. CDR3 in DNA: TGCGCCAGCAGCCCCGGGACAACAAGCGAAGACGAGCAGTACTTC. Its translation: CASSPGTTSEDEQYF.

This chain uses TRBV11-3 with TRBJ2-7; TRBD1 aligns across 8 bases. The V segment lost 4 bases and the J segment 3 bases; nucleotides outside the gene matches: 5. Germline loops: CDR1 SGHNT, CDR2 YENEEA. The CDR3 consists of 14 residues. The CDR3 DNA reads as TGTGCCAGCAGCTCCATGGACAGGGACTACGAGCAGTACTTC. Residues: CASSSMDRDYEQYF.

The rearrangement links TRBV21-1 to TRBJ2-2; the D call of TRBD2 is as the table states it, not checked on the DNA. TRBV21-1 is shown as a pseudogene. This CDR3 is built from 13 residues. CDR3 protein: CASRKGGTGELFF. DNA of the CDR3: TGTGCCAGCAGGAAGGGGGGGACCGGGGAGCTGTTTTTT.

This sequence joins TRBV6-6 and TRBJ1-1; no reliable D call. CDR1 is MNHNY and CDR2 is SVGAGI in the germline V gene (reference sequence). This CDR3 is 14 amino acids long. Trimming pared 7 bases from V and 1 base from J, leaving 13 bases between. The CDR3 DNA reads as TGTGCCAGCACCAACCCGCACACGAACACTGAAGCTTTCTTT. Its translation: CASTNPHTNTEAFF.

The chain joins TRBV4-2 to TRBJ2-1; D is uncertain. The CDR3 runs 15 residues. Trimming removed 2 bases at V and 5 bases at J, with 13 bases between. Germline V lookup: CDR1 LGHNA, CDR2 YNFKEQ. In DNA form, the CDR3 reads TGTGCCAGCAGCCAAAGCGACCTGGGTCACAATGAGCAGTTCTTC. This codes for CASSQSDLGHNEQFF.

The chain recombines TRBV5-1 with TRBJ1-1, with D unresolved. Between the trimmed V and J ends, which lost 2 bases and 3 bases, there was a span of 5 bases. Germline CDR1 is SGHRS and CDR2 is YFSETQ. The CDR3 loop spans 12 amino acids. CDR3 in amino acids: CASSFRDTEAFF. CDR3 sequence (DNA): TGCGCCAGCAGCTTCCGAGACACTGAAGCTTTCTTT.

The chain combines TRBV30 with TRBJ1-1; D possibly corresponds to TRBD1 (5 bases). The length of the CDR3 is 12 residues. Germline CDR1 is GTSNPN and CDR2 is SVGIG (reference sequence). V lost 5 bases and J lost 5, with 12 bases in between. The CDR3 nucleotides are TGTGCCTGGGCCGGCGGGGGGACTGAAGCTTTCTTT. This codes for CAWAGGGTEAFF.

This clone was recorded only once. This chain uses TRBV5-4 with TRBJ2-5; 8 bases fit TRBD2. The V gene end was trimmed by 0 bases and the J gene end by 5 bases; junction bases not matched to a gene: 6. Germline assignment: CDR1 SGHNT and CDR2 YYREEE (reference sequence). The length of the CDR3 is 15 residues. The CDR3 bases are TGTGCCAGCAGCTTGGCCGGGGGGGGCGGGGAGACCCAGTACTTC. Its protein product is CASSLAGGGGETQYF.

This chain uses TRBV2 with TRBJ2-7; 10 bases are shared with TRBD2. V gave up 6 bases and J gave up 3 bases; unmatched junction bases: 5. This CDR3 comprises 14 residues. Germline V lookup: CDR1 SNHLY, CDR2 FYNNEI. CDR3 residues: CASSGGLAVYEQYF. For the CDR3, the DNA is TGTGCCAGCAGCGGCGGACTAGCGGTCTACGAGCAGTACTTC.